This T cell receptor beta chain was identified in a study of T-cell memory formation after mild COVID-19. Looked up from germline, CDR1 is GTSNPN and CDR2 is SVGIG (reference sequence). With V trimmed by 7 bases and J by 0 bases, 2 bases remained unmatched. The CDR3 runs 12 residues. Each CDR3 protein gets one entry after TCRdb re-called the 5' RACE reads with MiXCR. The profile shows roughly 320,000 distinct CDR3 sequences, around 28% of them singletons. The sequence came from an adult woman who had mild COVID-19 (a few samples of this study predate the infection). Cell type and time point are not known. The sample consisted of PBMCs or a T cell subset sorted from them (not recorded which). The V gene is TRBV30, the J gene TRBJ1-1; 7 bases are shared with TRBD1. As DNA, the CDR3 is TGTGCCTTGGACAGGCTGAACACTGAAGCTTTCTTT. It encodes CALDRLNTEAFF.